This TCR beta chain was captured in a study of cytomegalovirus exposure and HLA in healthy donors. Study-level results: Reports indicated that the classifier achieved high specificity and sensitivity in diagnosing cytomegalovirus status.

V was cut by 5 bases and J by 5 bases, with 7 bases left in between. Looked up from germline, CDR1 is SGHAT and CDR2 is FQNNGV. The CDR3 extends over 11 amino acids. Primers: 60 Vbeta forward and 13 Jbeta reverse. Assay: immunoSEQ multiplex PCR; the TCRdb copy retains only in-frame clones and omits some. Seen here are 85,000 to 120,000 clones, 71% observed once, and the top ten hold 2.5% to 3%. In the case of this clone: The target antigen is unknown.

The sample consisted of PBMCs. This TCR was recovered from a female donor in good health and CMV-seronegative. V and J are TRBV11-2 and TRBJ2-7; unclear D gene. CDR3 sequence: CASSPNHEQYF. In DNA form, the CDR3 reads TGTGCCAGCAGCCCTAACCACGAGCAGTACTTC.